This T cell receptor (beta chain) stems from a study of blood T cell repertoires in COVID-19. This table comes from immunoSEQ multiplex PCR, and its TCRdb copy is limited to in-frame clones, with some not included. Found here are around 400,000 clones, about 88% of them singletons; the top ten hold approximately 1.3%. Trimming at V came to 3 bases and at J to 3 bases, leaving 2 bases not matched to a gene. This CDR3 is built from 13 residues. Sequenced sample: PBMCs or T cells enriched from blood (not recorded which). This chain links TRBV12-3 or TRBV12-4 with TRBJ2-7, with 7 bases identical to TRBD1. The source of this sequence is a woman aged 18 to 35 who had been exposed to COVID-19. CDR3 coding DNA: TGTGCCAGCAGTTTCCAGGGGGACTACGAGCAGTACTTC. It translates to CASSFQGDYEQYF.